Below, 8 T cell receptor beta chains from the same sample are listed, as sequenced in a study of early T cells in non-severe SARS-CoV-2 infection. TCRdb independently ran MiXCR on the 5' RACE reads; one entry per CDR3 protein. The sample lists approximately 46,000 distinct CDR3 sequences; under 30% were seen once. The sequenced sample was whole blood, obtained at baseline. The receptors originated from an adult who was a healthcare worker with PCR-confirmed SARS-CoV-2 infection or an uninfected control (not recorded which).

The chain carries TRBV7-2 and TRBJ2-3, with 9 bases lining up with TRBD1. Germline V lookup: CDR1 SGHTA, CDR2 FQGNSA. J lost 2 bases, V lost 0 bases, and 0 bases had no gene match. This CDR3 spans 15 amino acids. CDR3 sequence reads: CASSLAQGATDTQYF. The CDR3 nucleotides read TGTGCCAGCAGCTTAGCACAGGGGGCCACAGATACGCAGTATTTT.

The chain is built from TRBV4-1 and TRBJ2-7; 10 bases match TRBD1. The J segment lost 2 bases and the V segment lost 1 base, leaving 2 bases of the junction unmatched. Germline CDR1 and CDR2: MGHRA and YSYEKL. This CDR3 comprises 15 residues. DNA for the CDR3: TGCGCCAGCAGCCAAGTGGGACAGGGGACCTACGAGCAGTACTTC. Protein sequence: CASSQVGQGTYEQYF.

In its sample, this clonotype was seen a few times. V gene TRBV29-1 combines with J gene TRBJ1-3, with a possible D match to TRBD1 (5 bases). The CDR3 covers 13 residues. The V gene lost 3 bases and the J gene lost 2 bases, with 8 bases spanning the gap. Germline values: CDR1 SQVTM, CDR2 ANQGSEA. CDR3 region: CSVEAGTGNTIYF. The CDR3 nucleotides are TGCAGCGTTGAGGCAGGGACTGGAAACACCATATATTTT.

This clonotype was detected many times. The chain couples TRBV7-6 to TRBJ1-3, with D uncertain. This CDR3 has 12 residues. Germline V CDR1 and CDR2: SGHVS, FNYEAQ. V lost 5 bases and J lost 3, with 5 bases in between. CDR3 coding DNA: TGTGCCAGCAGCCCAAATGGAAACACCATATATTTT. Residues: CASSPNGNTIYF. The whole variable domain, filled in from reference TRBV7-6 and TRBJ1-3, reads GAGVSQSPRYKVTKRGQDVALRCDPISGHVSLYWYRQALGQGPEFLTYFNYEAQQDKSGLPNDRFSAERPEGSISTLTIQRTEQRDSAMYRCASSPNGNTIYFGEGSWLTVV.

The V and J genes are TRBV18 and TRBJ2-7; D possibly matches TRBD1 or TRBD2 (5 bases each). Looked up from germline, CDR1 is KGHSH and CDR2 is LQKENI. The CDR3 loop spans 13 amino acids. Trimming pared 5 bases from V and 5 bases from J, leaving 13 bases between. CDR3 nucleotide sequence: TGTGCCAGCTCATCGCGGCCGGGGCACGAGCAGTACTTC. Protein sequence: CASSSRPGHEQYF.

The CDR3 DNA reads TGCGCCAGCAGCTTTGGGGAGTCTGGGGCCAACGTCCTGACTTTC. Its translation: CASSFGESGANVLTF. The chain links TRBV5-1 to TRBJ2-6, with a weak D call TRBD2 (5 bases). CDR1 is SGHRS and CDR2 is YFSETQ in the germline V gene. Trimming removed 2 bases from V and 1 base from J, with 7 bases in between. This CDR3 is built from 15 residues.

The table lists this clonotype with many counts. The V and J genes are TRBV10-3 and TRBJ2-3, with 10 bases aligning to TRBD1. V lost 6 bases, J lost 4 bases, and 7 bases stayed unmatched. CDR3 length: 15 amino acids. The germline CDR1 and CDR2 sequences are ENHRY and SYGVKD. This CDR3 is CAIRGGQGVADTQYF. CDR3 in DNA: TGTGCCATCAGAGGCGGACAGGGGGTGGCAGATACGCAGTATTTT.

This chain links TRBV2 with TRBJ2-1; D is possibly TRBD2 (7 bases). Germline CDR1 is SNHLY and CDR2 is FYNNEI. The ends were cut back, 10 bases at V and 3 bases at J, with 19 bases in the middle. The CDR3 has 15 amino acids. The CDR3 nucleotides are TGTGCCATCCTGGGGGCTAGCGGTTTCTACAATGAGCAGTTCTTC. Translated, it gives CAILGASGFYNEQFF.